Each of the 11 T cell receptor beta chains below was sequenced from the same sample in a study of beta chain features in type 1 diabetes. Expressed TCRB transcripts were sequenced because the isolated RNA had all been reverse transcribed beforehand. Libraries were prepared by immunoSEQ multiplex PCR; TCRdb keeps only in-frame clonotypes and omits some of them. The sample has under 400,000 clones; less than 20% are singletons. The specimen was naive CD4+ T cells from blood. Source of these receptors: a woman aged 18-35 years in good health.

This clone has only a few counts. V and J are TRBV13 and TRBJ2-5, with 8 bases matching TRBD1. CDR3 length equals 16 residues. The germline CDR1 and CDR2 sequences are PRHDT and FYEKMQ (reference sequence). The junction had 12 bases not matched to a gene; V was cut back by 4 bases and J by 5 bases. In DNA form, the CDR3 reads TGTGCCAGCAGCTCCCAGATCGGGACAGGAAGGGAGACCCAGTACTTC. It is translated as CASSSQIGTGRETQYF.

The table lists this clone with a few counts. The rearrangement links TRBV30 to TRBJ2-5; D is ambiguous. V gave up 2 bases and J gave up 4 bases, with 8 bases separating them. CDR1 GTSNPN and CDR2 SVGIG come from the germline V gene (reference sequence). The CDR3 is 12 amino acids. CDR3 residues: CAWSSNLETQYF. CDR3 sequence (DNA): TGTGCCTGGAGTAGCAATCTAGAGACCCAGTACTTC.

The chain carries TRBV14 and TRBJ2-1, with a possible D match to TRBD1 (5 bases). Trimming took off 0 bases at V and 10 bases at J, with 13 bases between the two ends. Germline CDR1 SGHDN, CDR2 FVKESK. The length of the CDR3 is 14 residues. The CDR3 loop is CASSQDYPKGEQFF. CDR3 DNA sequence: TGTGCCAGCAGCCAAGACTACCCCAAGGGGGAGCAGTTCTTC.

The chain recombines TRBV29-1 with TRBJ1-2, with D maybe TRBD1 (5 bases). CDR1 SQVTM and CDR2 ANQGSEA come from the germline V gene. The CDR3 has 12 amino acids. Trimming took off 6 bases at V and 1 base at J, with 9 bases between the two ends. CDR3 in DNA: TGCAGCGTGCGCAGGGTTAACTATGGCTACACCTTC. Translation gives CSVRRVNYGYTF.

The J gene is TRBJ2-1, the V gene TRBV5-1, with 7 nucleotides matching TRBD1. The CDR3 is 13 amino acids. Trimming took 2 bases from V and 14 from J; bases not matched to a gene: 10. Looked up from germline, CDR1 is SGHRS and CDR2 is YFSETQ. CDR3 in amino acids: CASSFDRAETEFF. The CDR3 nucleotides read TGCGCCAGCAGCTTCGACAGGGCAGAGACGGAGTTCTTC.

This chain joins TRBV5-4 and TRBJ2-3; no reliable D call. Per the germline V gene, CDR1 is SGHNT and CDR2 is YYREEE (reference sequence). The V end was cut by 4 bases, the J end by 7 bases, with 10 bases between. This CDR3 spans 12 amino acids. The CDR3 here is CASSLMSYTQYF. CDR3 sequence (DNA): TGTGCCAGCAGCCTGATGAGTTATACGCAGTATTTT. Full variable domain (missing parts from reference TRBV5-4 and TRBJ2-3): ETGVTQSPTHLIKTRGQQVTLRCSSQSGHNTVSWYQQALGQGPQFIFQYYREEENGRGNFPPRFSGLQFPNYSSELNVNALELDDSALYLCASSLMSYTQYFGPGTRLTVL.

This clone was seen only a few times. The V gene is TRBV7-2, the J gene TRBJ2-2; TRBD2 aligns across 9 bases. The junction had 3 bases not matched to a gene; V was cut back by 3 bases and J by 4 bases. Germline-derived CDR1 and CDR2 are SGHTA and FQGNSA. The CDR3 spans 15 residues. The CDR3 is CASSFAAGGTGELFF. CDR3 sequence (DNA): TGTGCCAGCAGCTTTGCAGCGGGGGGCACCGGGGAGCTGTTTTTT.

The chain combines TRBV28 with TRBJ1-1; 12 bases are shared with TRBD1. The ends lost 8 bases at V and 8 bases at J; junction bases unmatched: 6. Germline values: CDR1 MDHEN, CDR2 SYDVKM. The CDR3 runs to 13 residues. The CDR3 DNA reads TGTGCCAGCTGGGACAGGGGGCGTCTAGAAGCTTTCTTT. It is translated as CASWDRGRLEAFF.

This clone was counted a few times. The V gene is TRBV4-2, the J gene TRBJ2-1; 8 bases agree with TRBD1. Trimming cost V 4 bases and J 9 bases; bases outside gene matches: 8. The CDR3 totals 14 residues. Germline V lookup: CDR1 LGHNA, CDR2 YNFKEQ. The CDR3 sequence: CASSLPWTGREQFF. DNA of the CDR3: TGTGCCAGCAGCCTCCCCTGGACAGGGCGTGAGCAGTTCTTC.

V is TRBV9 and J is TRBJ2-3, with 8 bases lining up with TRBD2. The V gene's germline CDR1 is SGDLS and CDR2 YYNGEE. There are 16 residues in the CDR3. Unmatched junction bases numbered 4, after V lost 1 base and J lost 0 bases. The CDR3 reads CASSVRLAGSTDTQYF. The CDR3 bases are TGTGCCAGCAGCGTAAGATTAGCGGGAAGCACAGATACGCAGTATTTT.

The genes are TRBV7-9 and TRBJ2-6; 8 bases are a match to TRBD1. J was trimmed by 1 base and V by 0 bases; bases with no gene match: 2. The CDR3 contains 17 residues. The germline V gene encodes CDR1 SEHNR and CDR2 FQNEAQ (reference sequence). This CDR3 is CASSLADRGSGANVLTF. CDR3 nucleotides: TGTGCCAGCAGCTTAGCCGACAGGGGATCTGGGGCCAACGTCCTGACTTTC.